A single sample gave rise to the 27 T cell receptor beta chains below, sequenced in a study of naive and memory T cell subsets. An equimolar mix of two oligonucleotides served as the beta constant-region primer for TRBC1 and TRBC2. Nested alpha and beta constant-region primers with the SP2 primer drove four PCR rounds on ligated cDNA. From the UMI-ligation and nested PCR reads, TCRdb called clonotypes with MiXCR, one entry per CDR3 protein. This sample carries 95,000 to 150,000 distinct CDR3 sequences, 36% of them seen once, and the ten largest clones take approximately 0.87%. The sample was central memory CD4+ T cells from blood. The receptors stem from a human donor in good health.

There are a few counts of this clonotype. The chain couples TRBV19 to TRBJ2-3; 8 nucleotides agree with TRBD1. Per the germline V gene, CDR1 is LNHDA and CDR2 is SQIVND (reference sequence). Unmatched junction bases numbered 7, after V lost 6 bases and J lost 5 bases. The CDR3 is 14 amino acids. The CDR3 DNA sequence: TGTGCCAGTAGCCCCAGGGGGCTTGGAGATACGCAGTATTTT. Translated, it gives CASSPRGLGDTQYF.

V gene TRBV24-1 combines with J gene TRBJ2-1; D is perhaps TRBD2 (5 bases). This CDR3 has 12 amino acids. Germline V lookup: CDR1 KGHDR, CDR2 SFDVKD. V lost 5 bases to trimming and J lost 9 bases, with 10 bases between them. The CDR3 DNA follows: TGTGCCACCAGTGTTTTCCGGGGTGAGCAGTTCTTC. Protein: CATSVFRGEQFF.

The chain has TRBV6-2 or TRBV6-3 and TRBJ2-5; 9 bases are shared with TRBD2. With V trimmed by 5 bases and J by 5 bases, 12 bases remained unmatched. Germline lookup yields CDR1 MNHEY and CDR2 SVGEGT. The CDR3 contains 16 residues. CDR3 DNA sequence: TGTGCCAGCAGTGGGACTAGCAGAAGACAGTTTGAGACCCAGTACTTC. Amino acids: CASSGTSRRQFETQYF.

This clonotype was detected a few times. J is TRBJ2-1 and V is TRBV12-3 or TRBV12-4, with 7 bases aligning to TRBD1. This CDR3 is 14 amino acids long. After removal of 6 bases from V and 4 bases from J, the junction contained 6 bases not matched to a gene. The CDR3 sequence is CASSPTGKYNEQFF. The DNA of the CDR3 is TGTGCCAGCAGCCCGACAGGGAAATACAATGAGCAGTTCTTC.

This chain connects TRBV28 to TRBJ2-2; a weak D match, TRBD1 (6 bases). Germline V gene lookup returns CDR1 MDHEN and CDR2 SYDVKM. Trimming removed 3 bases from V and 2 bases from J, with 7 bases in between. The CDR3 runs 14 residues. This chain's CDR3 is CASSLDSNTGELFF. In DNA, the CDR3 is TGTGCCAGCAGTTTGGACAGTAACACCGGGGAGCTGTTTTTT.

Note on this clonotype: The DNA is left out, because the CDR3 cannot be placed on it with certainty; the CDR3 is given as TCRdb lists it. CDR3 region: CASSLGGTGTEAFFGPFF. The chain has TRBV7-2 and TRBJ1-1. The germline CDR1 and CDR2 sequences are SGHTA and FQGNSA. The CDR3 spans 18 amino acids, including both terminal residues.

This chain joins TRBV20-1 and TRBJ2-7, with TRBD2 matching 9 bases. The trim removed 0 bases at V and 7 bases at J, leaving 13 bases unmatched. This CDR3 comprises 16 residues. CDR1 and CDR2 from the germline V gene are DFQATT and SNEGSKA (reference sequence). CDR3 sequence: CSARDSGRGISEEQYF. The CDR3 DNA sequence: TGCAGTGCTAGAGATAGCGGGAGAGGTATTTCGGAGGAGCAGTACTTC.

V gene TRBV6-6 combines with J gene TRBJ1-5; the D gene is possibly TRBD1 (6 bases). Per the germline V gene, CDR1 is MNHNY and CDR2 is SVGAGI (reference sequence). The V end lost 4 bases, the J end lost 5 bases, and 21 bases lay between the germline ends. The CDR3 loop spans 17 amino acids. Written as DNA, the CDR3 is TGTGCCAGCAGTTCTACTCTAACAGGGCGGTTAGATCAGCCCCAGCATTTT. Translation gives CASSSTLTGRLDQPQHF.

This clonotype was detected only a few times. This sequence joins TRBV6-5 and TRBJ2-7, with D tentatively TRBD2 (6 bases). V was cut by 8 bases and J by 6 bases, with 8 bases left in between. The CDR3 consists of 10 residues. The germline CDR1 and CDR2 sequences are MNHEY and SVGAGI. DNA for the CDR3: TGTGCCAGCGGGGAGGTCGAGCAGTACTTC. Its protein product is CASGEVEQYF.

The chain employs TRBV2 and TRBJ1-6, with 8 bases identical to TRBD1. The CDR3 is 14 residues long. The ends lost 6 bases at V and 7 bases at J; junction bases unmatched: 5. Germline V gene sequence: CDR1 SNHLY, CDR2 FYNNEI. CDR3 DNA: TGTGCCAGCAGAAAGGGACAGGTGAATTCACCCCTCCACTTT. The encoded protein is CASRKGQVNSPLHF.

The CDR3 region is CAIRTAQAGELFF. In DNA form, the CDR3 reads TGTGCCATCCGGACGGCTCAAGCCGGGGAGCTGTTTTTT. The rearrangement joins TRBV27 to TRBJ2-2; D ambiguous. V shed 10 bases and J shed 6 bases, with 15 bases lying between them. This CDR3 spans 13 amino acids. CDR1 MNHEY and CDR2 SMNVEV come from the germline V gene (reference sequence).

The genes are TRBV7-3 and TRBJ2-1, with a weak D call TRBD1 (5 bases). V lost 5 bases to trimming and J lost 3 bases, with 11 bases between them. Germline lookup yields CDR1 SGHTA and CDR2 FQGTGA. The CDR3 totals 14 residues. The CDR3 region has the DNA TGTGCCAGCAGCCCTCAGGGCCGCTACAATGAGCAGTTCTTC. This gives the protein CASSPQGRYNEQFF.

The chain links TRBV4-1 to TRBJ2-1; perhaps TRBD1 as D (6 bases). Trimming shortened V by 2 bases and J by 4 bases, and 12 bases separated the two germline ends. The CDR3 loop spans 15 amino acids. Germline assignment: CDR1 MGHRA and CDR2 YSYEKL. The CDR3 region is CASSQHRDTYNEQFF. CDR3 coding DNA: TGCGCCAGCAGCCAACACCGGGACACTTACAATGAGCAGTTCTTC.

This sequence joins TRBV20-1 and TRBJ2-6; TRBD1 matches 9 bases. The CDR3 totals 17 residues. J lost 2 bases, V lost 0 bases, and 5 bases had no gene match. The germline V gene encodes CDR1 DFQATT and CDR2 SNEGSKA (reference sequence). CDR3 region: CSARDIGQGTGANVLTF. The CDR3 region has the DNA TGCAGTGCTAGAGATATTGGACAGGGGACTGGGGCCAACGTCCTGACTTTC.

This clonotype was seen a handful of times. The rearrangement uses TRBV30 and TRBJ1-3; TRBD1 might be the D (5 bases). The CDR3 has 17 residues. V dropped 4 bases and J dropped 4 bases, with 23 bases sitting between them. Per the germline V gene, CDR1 is GTSNPN and CDR2 is SVGIG (reference sequence). CDR3 region: CAWMNLNQGSGGNTIYF. In nucleotides, the CDR3 is TGTGCCTGGATGAACCTAAACCAGGGATCGGGAGGAAACACCATATATTTT.

This sequence joins TRBV11-3 and TRBJ2-1, with 9 bases identical to TRBD1. J lost 5 bases, V lost 5 bases, and 4 bases had no gene match. The CDR3 runs to 14 residues. Germline loops: CDR1 SGHNT, CDR2 YENEEA. CDR3 in DNA: TGTGCCAGCAGCCCGGGGGACAGGGACAATGAGCAGTTCTTC. It translates to CASSPGDRDNEQFF.

This clonotype was seen repeatedly, ten times or more. V and J are TRBV28 and TRBJ2-5; D unresolved. Per the germline V gene, CDR1 is MDHEN and CDR2 is SYDVKM. Trimming pared 4 bases from V and 4 bases from J, leaving 13 bases between. The CDR3 loop spans 14 amino acids. The CDR3 sequence is CASSSLNVPETQYF. The CDR3 bases are TGTGCCAGCAGTTCCCTCAATGTCCCAGAGACCCAGTACTTC.

The V call is TRBV6-2 or TRBV6-3, the J call TRBJ1-1, with 9 bases identical to TRBD1. The CDR3 has 11 amino acids. Germline values: CDR1 MNHEY, CDR2 SVGEGT. V lost 6 bases and J lost 11; bases outside the gene matches: 4. As DNA, the CDR3 is TGTGCCAGCAGCTCCGGGACAGGGGCTTTCTTT. Its translation is CASSSGTGAFF.

There are a few counts of this clonotype. This chain joins TRBV28 and TRBJ2-1; 14 bases fit TRBD2. J was trimmed by 0 bases and V by 8 bases; bases with no gene match: 15. The germline CDR1 and CDR2 sequences are MDHEN and SYDVKM. The CDR3 is 20 residues long. The CDR3 reads CASRGLAGVRNPHSYNEQFF. CDR3 sequence (DNA): TGTGCCAGCCGGGGACTAGCGGGGGTAAGAAATCCCCACTCCTACAATGAGCAGTTCTTC.

The chain has TRBV20-1 and TRBJ2-3, with 14 bases lining up with TRBD2. The CDR3 is 17 amino acids. J was trimmed by 3 bases and V by 2 bases; bases with no gene match: 7. CDR1 and CDR2 from the germline V gene are DFQATT and SNEGSKA (reference sequence). The CDR3, as DNA: TGCAGTGCTAGACCCCTAGGGACTAGCGGGAGTACAGATACGCAGTATTTT. As protein: CSARPLGTSGSTDTQYF.

Many counts were recorded for this clonotype. The chain links TRBV27 to TRBJ2-7; weak D call: TRBD1 (6 bases). Germline V gives CDR1 MNHEY, CDR2 SMNVEV (reference sequence). This CDR3 region has 15 residues. V lost 4 bases, J lost 1 base, and 14 bases lay in between. CDR3 bases: TGTGCCAGCAGTTCTAGACCCGGACAGTCCTACGAGCAGTACTTC. It translates to CASSSRPGQSYEQYF.

In this sample, this clonotype turned up many times. This chain links TRBV7-9 with TRBJ2-1; TRBD2 matches 7 bases. Trimming cost V 7 bases and J 3 bases; bases outside gene matches: 9. This CDR3 spans 15 amino acids. Germline V gives CDR1 SEHNR, CDR2 FQNEAQ (reference sequence). DNA for the CDR3: TGTGCCAGCAACCCAAGAGCGGGGAACTACAATGAGCAGTTCTTC. Its protein is CASNPRAGNYNEQFF. Filled out from reference TRBV7-9 and TRBJ2-1, the complete variable domain reads DTGVSQNPRHKITKRGQNVTFRCDPISEHNRLYWYRQTLGQGPEFLTYFQNEAQLEKSRLLSDRFSAERPKGSFSTLEIQRTEQGDSAMYLCASNPRAGNYNEQFFGPGTRLTVL.

V is TRBV11-2 and J is TRBJ1-1; D is undetermined. V shed 2 bases and J shed 7 bases, with 8 bases lying between them. The CDR3 extends over 12 amino acids. Germline CDR1 is SGHAT and CDR2 is FQNNGV. CDR3 in DNA: TGTGCCAGCAGCTTACCAGTAAGTGAAGCTTTCTTT. It encodes CASSLPVSEAFF.

V gene TRBV12-3 or TRBV12-4 combines with J gene TRBJ2-6; D may be TRBD1 (6 bases). The ends were cut back, 2 bases at V and 0 bases at J, with 17 bases in the middle. The CDR3 has 19 amino acids. Here the CDR3 DNA reads TGTGCCAGCAGTTTATCACGCCCAGGGGTCTTCTCTGGGGCCAACGTCCTGACTTTC. This translates into CASSLSRPGVFSGANVLTF.

V gene TRBV4-1 combines with J gene TRBJ2-7, with D tentatively TRBD1 or TRBD2 (5 bases each). This CDR3 spans 14 amino acids. V was trimmed by 0 bases and J by 6 bases, leaving 12 bases between them. Germline CDR1 MGHRA, CDR2 YSYEKL. The CDR3 here is CASSQDRTGREQYF. The DNA for the CDR3 is TGCGCCAGCAGCCAAGATAGGACGGGGCGCGAGCAGTACTTC.

The V gene is TRBV7-9, the J gene TRBJ1-2; TRBD1 agrees at 7 bases. Looked up from germline, CDR1 is SEHNR and CDR2 is FQNEAQ (reference sequence). This CDR3 comprises 15 residues. V lost 5 bases and J lost 3; bases outside the gene matches: 9. The chain's CDR3 is CASSRNRGEDYGYTF. The CDR3 region has the DNA TGTGCCAGCAGCCGCAACAGGGGAGAGGACTATGGCTACACCTTC.

This clonotype showed up just a few times. The gene calls are TRBV18 and TRBJ1-1; 8 bases are shared with TRBD1. The trim removed 4 bases at V and 2 bases at J, leaving 15 bases unmatched. This CDR3 has 18 residues. Germline V gives CDR1 KGHSH, CDR2 LQKENI. The CDR3 reads CASSLYGPGGAGNTEAFF. CDR3 nucleotide sequence: TGTGCCAGCTCACTTTACGGTCCAGGGGGCGCCGGTAACACTGAAGCTTTCTTT.